The 26 T cell receptor beta chains in this list originate from one sample, sequenced in a study of blood T cell repertoires in COVID-19. Profiled with immunoSEQ multiplex PCR; TCRdb holds only in-frame clones, not every one. Seen here are more than 120,000 clones, under 90% observed once, and the top ten hold approximately 4%. Sequencing was done on a sample of PBMCs or T cells enriched from blood (not recorded which). Receptors were obtained from a man aged 50 to 60 in a cohort exposed to, infected with or recovered from COVID-19 (not recorded which).

This rearrangement joins TRBV4-1 to TRBJ1-5, with D possibly matching TRBD1 (6 bases). CDR1 and CDR2 from the germline V gene are MGHRA and YSYEKL. V was pared by 1 base and J by 8 bases, with 12 bases between. There are 14 residues in the CDR3. The CDR3 DNA reads as TGCGCCAGCAGCCAAGGGAACAGGGACGAGCCCCAGCATTTT. As protein: CASSQGNRDEPQHF.

This sequence joins TRBV28 and TRBJ1-4, with D maybe TRBD1 (5 bases). V was pared by 6 bases and J by 2 bases, with 16 bases between. The CDR3 contains 16 residues. Germline CDR1 MDHEN, CDR2 SYDVKM. CDR3 region: CASSRHGGETNEKLFF. The CDR3, as DNA: TGTGCCAGCAGCCGACACGGAGGGGAGACTAATGAAAAACTGTTTTTT. Full variable domain (rest looked up from reference TRBV28 and TRBJ1-4): DVKVTQSSRYLVKRTGEKVFLECVQDMDHENMFWYRQDPGLGLRLIYFSYDVKMKEKGDIPEGYSVSREKKERFSLILESASTNQTSMYLCASSRHGGETNEKLFFGSGTQLSVL.

This clone appeared once. This rearrangement joins TRBV10-3 to TRBJ2-1, with 7 bases fitting TRBD1. Germline V CDR1 and CDR2: ENHRY, SYGVKD. Trimming took 10 bases from V and 7 from J; bases not matched to a gene: 10. CDR3 size: 13 residues. The CDR3 DNA reads TGTGCCACAGGGGGTTCCACGGGGAATGAGCAGTTCTTC. Amino acids: CATGGSTGNEQFF.

V and J are TRBV9 and TRBJ2-7, with D possibly being TRBD1 (5 bases). Germline V gene sequence: CDR1 SGDLS, CDR2 YYNGEE. With 0 bases removed from V and 5 bases from J, the gap between germline ends came to 18 bases. The CDR3 is made up of 16 amino acids. This CDR3 reads CASSVGQGSRLDEQYF. The CDR3 DNA is TGTGCCAGCAGCGTAGGGCAGGGTTCTAGGTTGGACGAGCAGTACTTC.

The genes are TRBV14 and TRBJ1-4, with TRBD1 identical over 8 bases. CDR3 size: 16 residues. Germline assignment: CDR1 SGHDN and CDR2 FVKESK. V gave up 1 base and J gave up 0 bases; unmatched junction bases: 1. In DNA, the CDR3 is TGTGCCAGCAGCCAAGGGACAGGGTCAACTAATGAAAAACTGTTTTTT. This codes for CASSQGTGSTNEKLFF.

This rearrangement joins TRBV3-1 (or the pseudogene TRBV3-2) to TRBJ2-2; TRBD1 agrees at 9 bases. Germline V lookup: CDR1 LGHDT, CDR2 YNNKEL (reference sequence). CDR3 length: 16 amino acids. J gave up 4 bases and V 1 base, and 4 bases lay outside the gene matches. The CDR3 DNA sequence: TGTGCCAGCAGCCAAGGAGACAGGGGGTTCACCGGGGAGCTGTTTTTT. Protein: CASSQGDRGFTGELFF.

V is TRBV7-9 and J is TRBJ2-1; no firm D call. There are 14 residues in the CDR3. Germline CDR1 SEHNR, CDR2 FQNEAQ (reference sequence). The V gene lost 0 bases and the J gene lost 4 bases, with 7 bases spanning the gap. The chain's CDR3 is CASSLANSYNEQFF. In DNA form, the CDR3 reads TGTGCCAGCAGCTTAGCGAATAGTTACAATGAGCAGTTCTTC.

The J gene is TRBJ2-1, the V gene TRBV7-2; D remains unclear. The CDR3 consists of 12 residues. Per germline, CDR1 SGHTA and CDR2 FQGNSA. V was shortened by 5 bases and J by 5 bases, with 7 bases between the two germline ends. In DNA, the CDR3 is TGTGCCAGCAGCCAATCCAACAATGAGCAGTTCTTC. Its translation: CASSQSNNEQFF.

V and J are TRBV11-1 and TRBJ2-4, with 7 bases lining up with TRBD2. There are 13 residues in the CDR3. Germline V CDR1 and CDR2: SGHAT, FQDESV (reference sequence). V was pared by 3 bases and J by 7 bases, with 3 bases of the junction left unmatched. The CDR3 loop is CASSLGGGNIQYF. The CDR3 DNA reads TGTGCCAGCAGCTTGGGGGGAGGGAACATTCAGTACTTC.

This clone came up once. The chain joins TRBV19 to TRBJ1-2; D gene unclear. In germline, CDR1 is LNHDA, CDR2 SQIVND (reference sequence). This CDR3 has 13 amino acids. Trimming cost V 6 bases and J 8 bases, with 16 bases left between them. This chain's CDR3 is CASSHRDTGGYTF. CDR3 in DNA: TGTGCCAGTAGCCATCGGGATACGGGGGGCTACACCTTC.

The chain couples TRBV10-3 to TRBJ1-5; D is unresolved. V was cut by 10 bases and J by 0 bases, with 10 bases left in between. This CDR3 contains 13 residues. The germline V gene encodes CDR1 ENHRY and CDR2 SYGVKD. The CDR3 spells CATTTFSNQPQHF. CDR3 DNA sequence: TGTGCCACTACGACTTTTAGCAATCAGCCCCAGCATTTT.

The chain combines TRBV4-2 with TRBJ2-5; 7 bases map to TRBD2. J was trimmed by 0 bases and V by 5 bases; bases with no gene match: 3. The CDR3 is 14 residues long. Germline V gene sequence: CDR1 LGHNA, CDR2 YNFKEQ. CDR3 sequence (DNA): TGTGCCAGCAGCTTCCGGGGGGACCAAGAGACCCAGTACTTC. The encoded protein is CASSFRGDQETQYF.

This chain uses TRBV27 with TRBJ2-3; 8 bases agree with TRBD2. The J segment lost 7 bases and the V segment lost 6 bases, leaving 3 bases of the junction unmatched. Germline V gene sequence: CDR1 MNHEY, CDR2 SMNVEV (reference sequence). This CDR3 region has 12 residues. DNA of the CDR3: TGTGCCAGCAGGCGGGGGGACAATACGCAGTATTTT. Its protein product is CASRRGDNTQYF.

V and J are TRBV5-6 and TRBJ1-1, with D tentatively TRBD1 (6 bases). Per germline, CDR1 SGHDT and CDR2 YYEEEE. The CDR3 sequence is 15 residues long. Trimming took 5 bases from V and 3 from J, leaving 17 bases between them. CDR3 amino acids: CASRTQGRVDTEAFF. The DNA for the CDR3 is TGTGCCAGCAGGACACAGGGAAGGGTCGACACTGAAGCTTTCTTT.

This clone was observed a handful of times. The genes are TRBV30 and TRBJ2-7; maybe TRBD1 (5 bases). CDR1 GTSNPN and CDR2 SVGIG come from the germline V gene (reference sequence). The CDR3 has 12 amino acids. The V gene lost 3 bases and the J gene lost 5 bases, with 11 bases spanning the gap. This CDR3 is CAWSPRANEQYF. The CDR3 DNA follows: TGTGCCTGGAGCCCCAGGGCTAACGAGCAGTACTTC.

V usage is TRBV5-1 and J usage is TRBJ2-2; 8 bases agree with TRBD2. V was pared by 0 bases and J by 8 bases, with 9 bases of the junction left unmatched. This CDR3 is built from 16 residues. Germline loops: CDR1 SGHRS, CDR2 YFSETQ. CDR3 nucleotide sequence: TGCGCCAGCAGCTTGGCCCAAGGGACTAGAGGTGGGGAGCTGTTTTTT. This gives the protein CASSLAQGTRGGELFF.

This rearrangement joins TRBV5-4 to TRBJ2-7; D might be TRBD2 (5 bases). V lost 4 bases to trimming and J lost 0 bases, with 5 bases between them. This CDR3 contains 12 residues. In germline, CDR1 is SGHNT, CDR2 YYREEE (reference sequence). The CDR3 DNA reads as TGTGCCAGCAGCGGGAGCTCCTACGAGCAGTACTTC. Protein: CASSGSSYEQYF.

V gene TRBV19 combines with J gene TRBJ1-2, with TRBD1 matching over 7 bases. CDR1 LNHDA and CDR2 SQIVND come from the germline V gene (reference sequence). This CDR3 contains 13 residues. J lost 0 bases, V lost 9 bases, and 4 bases had no gene match. CDR3 coding DNA: TGTGCCAGCAGGGACAGCACTAACTATGGCTACACCTTC. This codes for CASRDSTNYGYTF.

The chain recombines TRBV5-1 with TRBJ1-1, with 9 bases matching TRBD1. The CDR3 has 15 amino acids. V shed 5 bases, J shed 0 bases, and the junction held 5 bases outside the gene matches. Germline CDR1 reads SGHRS; CDR2 reads YFSETQ. The CDR3 DNA is TGCGCCAGCAGGCTGGGGACAGGGATGAACACTGAAGCTTTCTTT. As protein: CASRLGTGMNTEAFF.

V usage is TRBV11-2 and J usage is TRBJ2-1; no definite D call. The germline V gene has CDR1 SGHAT and CDR2 FQNNGV. This CDR3 spans 15 amino acids. Trimming removed 5 bases from V and 5 bases from J, with 16 bases in between. In DNA form, the CDR3 reads TGTGCCAGCAGCCCAGCGATAATCACGCACAATGAGCAGTTCTTC. The encoded protein is CASSPAIITHNEQFF.

The chain employs TRBV3-1 (or the pseudogene TRBV3-2) and TRBJ1-1; D call uncertain. Trimming shortened V by 5 bases and J by 3 bases, and 16 bases separated the two germline ends. The CDR3 spans 15 residues. In germline, CDR1 is LGHDT, CDR2 YNNKEL (reference sequence). CDR3 nucleotide sequence: TGTGCCAGCAGCAGGAGGCAGGTTATGGACACTGAAGCTTTCTTT. Protein sequence: CASSRRQVMDTEAFF.

The chain combines TRBV14 with TRBJ2-5, with 7 bases matching TRBD2. From germline, CDR1 is SGHDN and CDR2 FVKESK. With V trimmed by 5 bases and J by 5 bases, 5 bases remained unmatched. There are 13 residues in the CDR3. The CDR3 nucleotides are TGTGCCAGCAGCAGGACTAGTTTCGAGACCCAGTACTTC. It specifies CASSRTSFETQYF.

The J gene is TRBJ1-2, the V gene TRBV12-3 or TRBV12-4; D is perhaps TRBD1 (6 bases). The CDR3 has 12 amino acids. V shed 6 bases and J shed 6 bases, with 11 bases lying between them. DNA of the CDR3: TGTGCCAGCAGACAGGGATGGGATGGCTACACCTTC. Its protein product is CASRQGWDGYTF.

V and J are TRBV9 and TRBJ2-5, with TRBD1 as a possible D gene (6 bases). This CDR3 has 15 residues. The ends were cut back, 3 bases at V and 5 bases at J, with 17 bases in the middle. The germline CDR1 and CDR2 sequences are SGDLS and YYNGEE. CDR3 nucleotide sequence: TGTGCCAGCAGCGGGGAAGGGGGATTTCGGGAGACCCAGTACTTC. Encoded protein: CASSGEGGFRETQYF.

The chain is built from TRBV10-1 and TRBJ2-1, with a weak D call TRBD2 (6 bases). Germline-derived CDR1 and CDR2 are WNHNN and SYGVQD (reference sequence). The CDR3 extends over 15 amino acids. V lost 6 bases to trimming and J lost 5 bases, with 17 bases between them. CDR3 coding DNA: TGCGCCAGCAGCTTCGACGGGGGATCCGACAATGAGCAGTTCTTC. It translates to CASSFDGGSDNEQFF.

The gene calls are TRBV7-9 and TRBJ1-6; D is possibly TRBD1 (5 bases). Germline V CDR1 and CDR2: SEHNR, FQNEAQ (reference sequence). The CDR3 covers 16 residues. Trimming stripped 5 bases from V and 3 bases from J, with 14 bases between. Here the CDR3 reads CASSAVFGGYNSPLHF. The CDR3 DNA sequence: TGTGCCAGCAGCGCCGTTTTCGGGGGCTATAATTCACCCCTCCACTTT.